Shown below are 14 T cell receptor beta chains from a single sample sequenced in a study of CD8 T cells in Susac syndrome. When the RNA was reverse transcribed, random hexamers were used with an input of about 0.5 to 1 ug. Each CDR3 protein gets one entry after TCRdb re-called the immunoSEQ multiplex PCR reads with MiXCR. Seen here are some 100,000 distinct CDR3 sequences, approximately 95% observed once, and the top ten hold less than 0.35%. The sample taken for sequencing was CD8+ T cells from PBMCs. These receptors were collected from a human donor with Susac syndrome.

J is TRBJ2-1 and V is TRBV29-1, with 11 bases aligning to TRBD2. Germline CDR1 SQVTM, CDR2 ANQGSEA. The CDR3 totals 14 residues. With 6 bases clipped from V and 7 bases from J, the junction kept 8 bases outside the gene matches. The CDR3 nucleotides are TGCAGCGTACTAGCGGGAGAGATGTGGAATGAGCAGTTCTTC. This encodes CSVLAGEMWNEQFF.

The rearrangement links TRBV13 to TRBJ2-2; 14 nucleotides line up with TRBD2. This CDR3 spans 15 amino acids. The germline V gene has CDR1 PRHDT and CDR2 FYEKMQ (reference sequence). V lost 4 bases, J lost 6 bases, and 1 base stayed unmatched. The CDR3 loop reads CASSWGLAGAGELFF. The CDR3 DNA follows: TGTGCCAGCAGCTGGGGACTAGCGGGAGCCGGGGAGCTGTTTTTT.

The chain recombines TRBV12-3 or TRBV12-4 with TRBJ2-3; 9 bases fit TRBD2. The CDR3 extends over 14 amino acids. Unmatched junction bases numbered 8, after V lost 6 bases and J lost 7 bases. The CDR3 protein is CASRNSGSVNTQYF. CDR3 sequence (DNA): TGTGCCAGCAGAAATAGCGGGAGCGTGAATACGCAGTATTTT.

This clonotype appeared a few times. The V call is TRBV19, the J call TRBJ2-3; D gene ambiguous. V shed 5 bases and J shed 1 base, with 7 bases lying between them. CDR3 length equals 13 residues. The germline V gene has CDR1 LNHDA and CDR2 SQIVND (reference sequence). CDR3: CASSPQGTDTQYF. The CDR3 coding sequence is TGTGCCAGTAGTCCCCAGGGCACAGATACGCAGTATTTT. Full variable domain (rest looked up from reference TRBV19 and TRBJ2-3): DGGITQSPKYLFRKEGQNVTLSCEQNLNHDAMYWYRQDPGQGLRLIYYSQIVNDFQKGDIAEGYSVSREKKESFPLTVTSAQKNPTAFYLCASSPQGTDTQYFGPGTRLTVL.

The sample holds a few counts of this clonotype. V usage is TRBV27 and J usage is TRBJ2-7, with 12 bases matching TRBD1. The germline CDR1 and CDR2 sequences are MNHEY and SMNVEV (reference sequence). Unmatched junction bases numbered 4, after V lost 5 bases and J lost 5 bases. The CDR3 extends over 14 amino acids. The CDR3 bases are TGTGCCAGCAGTCCAGGGACAGGGGGCAACGAGCAGTACTTC. Translation gives CASSPGTGGNEQYF.

This clonotype appeared once. The chain uses TRBV4-2 and TRBJ1-2, with a possible D match to TRBD1 (5 bases). This CDR3 contains 13 residues. Germline loops: CDR1 LGHNA, CDR2 YNFKEQ. The V end lost 4 bases, the J end lost 4 bases, and 10 bases lay between the germline ends. The CDR3: CASSRSGSYGYTF. The CDR3 nucleotides read TGTGCCAGCAGCCGTTCAGGGAGCTATGGCTACACCTTC.

This chain links TRBV29-1 with TRBJ2-7; perhaps TRBD1 as D (6 bases). CDR1 is SQVTM and CDR2 is ANQGSEA in the germline V gene. This CDR3 comprises 12 residues. Deletions cut 7 bases from V and 7 bases from J, with 17 bases between. The CDR3 sequence is CSAATGMGEQYF. The CDR3 DNA reads as TGCAGCGCAGCAACAGGGATGGGGGAGCAGTACTTC.

CDR3 in DNA: TGTGCCAGCAGCTTTTGGGACCGAGAGACCCAGTACTTC. This sequence encodes CASSFWDRETQYF. This chain connects TRBV7-9 to TRBJ2-5; perhaps D is TRBD1 or TRBD2 (5 bases each). Per germline, CDR1 SEHNR and CDR2 FQNEAQ (reference sequence). V was trimmed by 3 bases and J by 4 bases, leaving 9 bases between them. This CDR3 contains 13 residues.

The rearrangement joins TRBV29-1 to TRBJ2-7; 8 bases agree with TRBD2. CDR1 is SQVTM and CDR2 is ANQGSEA in the germline V gene. The length of the CDR3 is 14 residues. The V and J ends lost 6 bases and 2 bases, in that order; junction bases with no gene match: 9. CDR3 residues: CSVESGSHPYEQYF. CDR3 sequence (DNA): TGCAGCGTAGAAAGCGGGAGTCACCCCTACGAGCAGTACTTC.

The genes are TRBV2 and TRBJ2-1, with D possibly being TRBD2 (6 bases). Trimming left V 6 bases short and J 5 bases short, with 14 bases between. Germline V gene lookup returns CDR1 SNHLY and CDR2 FYNNEI. CDR3 length equals 14 residues. This chain's CDR3 is CASRERAQNNEQFF. The DNA of the CDR3 is TGTGCCAGCAGGGAGCGGGCCCAAAACAATGAGCAGTTCTTC.

The V and J genes are TRBV7-9 and TRBJ2-3; TRBD1 matches at 9 bases. V trimming: 3 bases; J trimming: 1 base; junction bases outside the gene matches: 14. Germline V gene sequence: CDR1 SEHNR, CDR2 FQNEAQ (reference sequence). The CDR3 runs 19 residues. The CDR3 protein is CASSFDLPGQGFGTDTQYF. CDR3 in DNA: TGTGCCAGCAGCTTCGATCTTCCGGGACAGGGTTTCGGCACAGATACGCAGTATTTT.

This clonotype was seen just once. The chain is built from TRBV20-1 and TRBJ2-4; D not certain. The CDR3 sequence is 14 residues long. CDR1 is DFQATT and CDR2 is SNEGSKA in the germline V gene (reference sequence). V was pared by 0 bases and J by 0 bases, with 6 bases between. The CDR3: CSARDVIAKNIQYF. For the CDR3, the DNA is TGCAGTGCTAGAGATGTTATAGCCAAAAACATTCAGTACTTC.

This sequence joins TRBV9 and TRBJ2-3; a possible D gene is TRBD2 (5 bases). Germline CDR1 SGDLS, CDR2 YYNGEE. The V and J ends lost 0 bases and 6 bases respectively, with 14 bases between them. The CDR3 loop spans 15 amino acids. CDR3 loop: CASSVVPREGDTQYF. The CDR3 nucleotides are TGTGCCAGCAGCGTAGTCCCTCGGGAAGGGGATACGCAGTATTTT.

This chain uses TRBV3-1 with TRBJ2-2; D unclear. The germline V and J ends were trimmed by 0 bases and 6 bases, with 5 bases remaining between them. CDR1 is LGHDT, CDR2 YNNKEL, per germline (reference sequence). The CDR3 consists of 13 residues. CDR3 sequence: CASSQESSGELFF. In nucleotides, the CDR3 is TGTGCCAGCAGCCAAGAATCCTCCGGGGAGCTGTTTTTT.